These 8 T cell receptor beta chains share one sample of origin, sequenced in a study of T cell responses to AZD1222 COVID-19 vaccine. Data came from immunoSEQ multiplex PCR; TCRdb stores just in-frame clones and leaves some out. Among about 140,000 clones, approximately 93% were seen once, and the ten largest hold about 12%. This material consisted of peripheral blood, taken after recovery from COVID-19. The origin of the receptors is an adult who had recovered from COVID-19.

The chain has TRBV28 and TRBJ2-5; D not certain. Germline CDR1 is MDHEN and CDR2 is SYDVKM. Trimming removed 6 bases from V and 5 bases from J, with 22 bases in between. CDR3 size: 16 residues. Here the CDR3 DNA reads TGTGCCAGCAGCACCCAAGCAGTTCAGGCTCGTGAGACCCAGTACTTC. This gives the protein CASSTQAVQARETQYF.

This chain's CDR3 is CASSYGVFDQPQHF. In DNA form, the CDR3 reads TGTGCCAGCAGTTACGGTGTATTCGATCAGCCCCAGCATTTT. The rearrangement uses TRBV6-2 or TRBV6-3 and TRBJ1-5; no clear D gene. Looked up from germline, CDR1 is MNHEY and CDR2 is SVGEGT. Trimming stripped 2 bases from V and 5 bases from J, with 10 bases between. The CDR3 is made up of 14 amino acids.

The J gene is TRBJ2-7, the V gene TRBV12-3 or TRBV12-4; D ambiguous. This CDR3 spans 11 amino acids. Trimming removed 3 bases at V and 6 bases at J, with 6 bases between. The CDR3: CASSFIGEQYF. For the CDR3, the DNA is TGTGCCAGCAGTTTTATTGGCGAGCAGTACTTC.

This chain joins TRBV11-1 and TRBJ2-5; a weak D match, TRBD1 (5 bases). The CDR3 loop spans 13 amino acids. Trimming stripped 6 bases from V and 4 bases from J, with 12 bases between. Per the germline V gene, CDR1 is SGHAT and CDR2 is FQDESV (reference sequence). DNA for the CDR3: TGTGCCAGCAGAGACAGTTGGGGAGAGACCCAGTACTTC. It specifies CASRDSWGETQYF.

This sequence joins TRBV6-2 or TRBV6-3 and TRBJ1-5, with 7 bases identical to TRBD1. J lost 1 base, V lost 5 bases, and 5 bases had no gene match. Germline V gene data show CDR1 as MNHEY and CDR2 as SVGEGT. The length of the CDR3 is 15 residues. CDR3 in DNA: TGTGCCAGCAGTCGTCCCAGGGGGAGCAATCAGCCCCAGCATTTT. This gives the protein CASSRPRGSNQPQHF.

This clone was seen once. The chain links TRBV28 to TRBJ1-2; TRBD1 matches at 7 bases. Germline V lookup: CDR1 MDHEN, CDR2 SYDVKM. The CDR3 sequence is 12 residues long. Trimming at V came to 6 bases and at J to 5 bases, leaving 3 bases not matched to a gene. The CDR3 is CASRTGLYGYTF. CDR3 coding DNA: TGTGCCAGCAGGACAGGGTTATATGGCTACACCTTC.

The chain combines TRBV29-1 with TRBJ2-7; no firm D call. V lost 4 bases to trimming and J lost 3 bases, with 10 bases between them. The CDR3 runs to 12 residues. Germline values: CDR1 SQVTM, CDR2 ANQGSEA. This CDR3 is CSVVAVSYEQYF. CDR3 in DNA: TGCAGCGTTGTAGCAGTGAGCTACGAGCAGTACTTC.

Comments on this clone: The junction does not match germline at one end; this may be a read error. The CDR3 loop is CASSAFPGSNEQFF. The CDR3 nucleotides read TGTGCTAGCAGCGCCTTTCCGGGCTCTAATGAGCAGTTCTTC. The chain is built from TRBV7-7 and TRBJ2-1; unclear D gene. This CDR3 has 14 amino acids. CDR1 is SSHAT and CDR2 is FNYEAQ in the germline V gene (reference sequence).